This T cell receptor (beta chain) was retrieved from a study of control samples from healthy donors and cancer patients. CDR1 is SQVTM, CDR2 ANQGSEA, per germline. V lost 7 bases, J lost 0 bases, and 12 bases lay in between. This CDR3 comprises 13 residues. Produced via immunoSEQ multiplex PCR; TCRdb's table is partial and in-frame only. The sample shows some 100,000 clones, just over 90% of them seen only once. Sample: blood. V gene TRBV29-1 combines with J gene TRBJ1-1, with D possibly TRBD1 on 5 matching bases. The TCR originated in a man in his late teens or twenties in good health. Here the CDR3 DNA reads TGCAGCGCCGAAAAGGGACTGAACACTGAAGCTTTCTTT. It translates to CSAEKGLNTEAFF. Using reference TRBV29-1 and TRBJ1-1 for the parts outside the CDR3, the full variable domain is SAVISQKPSRDICQRGTSLTIQCQVDSQVTMMFWYRQQPGQSLTLIATANQGSEATYESGFVIDKFPISRPNLTFSTLTVSNMSPEDSSIYLCSAEKGLNTEAFFGQGTRLTVV.